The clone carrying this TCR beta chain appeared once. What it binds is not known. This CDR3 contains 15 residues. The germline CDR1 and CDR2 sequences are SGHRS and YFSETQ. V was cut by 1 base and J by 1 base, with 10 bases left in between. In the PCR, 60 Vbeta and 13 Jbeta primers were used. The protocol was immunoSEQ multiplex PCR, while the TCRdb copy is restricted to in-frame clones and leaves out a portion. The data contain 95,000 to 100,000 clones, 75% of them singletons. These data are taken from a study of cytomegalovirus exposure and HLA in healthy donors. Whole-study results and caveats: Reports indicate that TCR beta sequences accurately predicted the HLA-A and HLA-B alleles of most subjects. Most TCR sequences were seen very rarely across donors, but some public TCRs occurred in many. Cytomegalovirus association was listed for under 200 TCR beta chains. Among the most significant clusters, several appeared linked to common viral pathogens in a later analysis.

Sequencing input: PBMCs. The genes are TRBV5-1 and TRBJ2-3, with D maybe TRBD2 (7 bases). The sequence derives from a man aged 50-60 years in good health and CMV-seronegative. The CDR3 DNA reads TGCGCCAGCAGCTTGAGGGAGGGGGGCACAGATACGCAGTATTTT. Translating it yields CASSLREGGTDTQYF. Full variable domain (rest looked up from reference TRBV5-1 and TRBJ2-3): KAGVTQTPRYLIKTRGQQVTLSCSPISGHRSVSWYQQTPGQGLQFLFEYFSETQRNKGNFPGRFSGRQFSNSRSEMNVSTLELGDSALYLCASSLREGGTDTQYFGPGTRLTVL.